The 4 T cell receptor beta chains below all came from one sample that was sequenced in a study of cytomegalovirus exposure and HLA in healthy donors (TCRdb year 2017). Libraries were made using the immunoSEQ multiplex PCR assay. The multiplex PCR relied on a mix of 60 forward primers for TCR Vbeta segments and 13 reverse primers for TCR Jbeta segments. TCRdb's version of the immuneACCESS table is confined to in-frame rearrangements and falls short of the full clone set. An unresolved V gene accounts for under half of the shortfall where checked; the remainder is of unknown origin. This sample is represented by about 130,000 clones; roughly 70% of them were singletons. Of the sample, around 4.1% is held by the ten largest clones. Sequencing was carried out using PBMCs. All receptors come from a man younger than 35 in good health and CMV-seropositive.

The chain is built from TRBV10-3 and TRBJ2-1, with 10 bases lining up with TRBD2. The CDR3 is 16 residues long. The germline gives CDR1 ENHRY, CDR2 SYGVKD. V lost 1 base to trimming and J lost 6 bases; unmatched junction nucleotides: 6. The CDR3, as DNA: TGTGCCATCAGTGAGTTCCTAGCGGGAGTCTCCAATGAGCAGTTCTTC. It is translated as CAISEFLAGVSNEQFF.

This clone was observed a handful of times. A junction end diverges from the germline sequence, so it may reflect a read error. The V call is TRBV5-1, the J call TRBJ1-1; TRBD1 aligns across 7 bases. Germline assignment: CDR1 SGHRS and CDR2 YFSETQ. The CDR3 extends over 13 amino acids. CDR3 sequence reads: CASSPTGNAEAFF. DNA for the CDR3: TGCGCCAGCAGCCCGACAGGGAACGCTGAAGCTTTCTTT.

The chain combines TRBV15 with TRBJ2-5; D call uncertain. The CDR3 length is 14 residues. V lost 0 bases and J 5 bases, leaving 10 bases between the germline ends. CDR1 is LNHNV and CDR2 is YYDKDF in the germline V gene (reference sequence). CDR3 amino acids: CATSRDLGSETQYF. CDR3 DNA: TGTGCCACCAGCAGAGATCTCGGGTCCGAGACCCAGTACTTC. Combining the CDR3 with reference TRBV15 and TRBJ2-5 gives the whole variable domain DAMVIQNPRYQVTQFGKPVTLSCSQTLNHNVMYWYQQKSSQAPKLLFHYYDKDFNNEADTPDNFQSRRPNTSFCFLDIRSPGLGDTAMYLCATSRDLGSETQYFGPGTRLLVL.

In its sample, this clone was seen once. The chain couples TRBV5-1 to TRBJ2-7, with no clear D. The CDR3 covers 16 residues. CDR1 is SGHRS, CDR2 YFSETQ, per germline. Trimming removed 3 bases from V and 7 bases from J, with 23 bases in between. DNA for the CDR3: TGCGCCAGCAGCTCCGAGAGCCTCCACTCCCGCAGGGAGCAGTACTTC. It encodes CASSSESLHSRREQYF.